This T cell receptor beta chain appears in the sequencing data of a study of control samples from healthy donors and cancer patients. V shed 6 bases, J shed 4 bases, and the junction held 12 bases outside the gene matches. This CDR3 is 17 amino acids long. Germline CDR1 SNHLY, CDR2 FYNNEI. The data were produced by immunoSEQ multiplex PCR, yet TCRdb's version contains in-frame clones alone and is incomplete. The sample has about 120,000 clones; more than 70% are singletons. This sequence originates from a woman between 65 and 79 years old in good health. The chain is built from TRBV2 and TRBJ2-3; 11 nucleotides agree with TRBD2. The sequencing sample was made of blood. The CDR3 coding sequence is TGTGCCAGCAGACCAGGCTCTAGCGGGGGGAGGCCAGATACGCAGTATTTT. Translated: CASRPGSSGGRPDTQYF.